This T cell receptor (beta chain) originates from a study of OX40 agonist ivuxolimab in advanced cancers. The protocol was immunoSEQ multiplex PCR, while the TCRdb copy is restricted to in-frame clones and leaves out a portion. The table lists some 80,000 clones, around nine tenths of them singletons. CDR3 length: 15 amino acids. J was trimmed by 2 bases and V by 5 bases; bases with no gene match: 10. Germline assignment: CDR1 GTSNPN and CDR2 SVGIG (reference sequence). This rearrangement joins TRBV30 to TRBJ2-3; 7 bases line up with TRBD2. This specimen consisted of CD4+ or CD8+ T cells sorted from blood, obtained in a trial of the OX40 agonist ivuxolimab. The origin of this receptor is an adult with an advanced solid tumor such as melanoma, head and neck, liver or kidney cancer. The CDR3: CAWGLIRDYTDTQYF. In nucleotides, the CDR3 is TGTGCCTGGGGACTTATCAGGGACTACACAGATACGCAGTATTTT.